These 11 T cell receptor beta chains were all obtained from the same sample, sequenced in a study of regulatory T cells in long-lasting Graves disease. In building TCR beta libraries, iRepertoire HTBI primers were used together with Arm-PCR of CDR3 regions. TCRdb ran MiXCR on the multiplex PCR reads and lists one entry per CDR3 protein. The sample shows about 310,000 distinct CDR3 sequences, roughly 21% of them seen only once. The time point: persistent/refractory GD, antithyroid drugs over 5 years with positive TRAb. Construction of the TCR library relied on RNA isolated from PBMCs. Sequenced here: peripheral blood mononuclear cells (PBMCs), sampled when the disease was refractory, from a patient treated with antithyroid drugs. The receptors originated from a female donor with Graves disease.

The sample holds a few counts of this clonotype. This chain joins TRBV5-1 and TRBJ2-3; D is possibly TRBD2 (7 bases). V lost 7 bases to trimming and J lost 2 bases, with 14 bases between them. This CDR3 spans 14 amino acids. The germline CDR1 and CDR2 sequences are SGHRS and YFSETQ. The CDR3 nucleotides are TGCGCCAGCGGGGGCGGGGGCCCCACAGATACGCAGTATTTT. It specifies CASGGGGPTDTQYF. Supplemented by reference TRBV5-1 and TRBJ2-3, the full variable domain reads KAGVTQTPRYLIKTRGQQVTLSCSPISGHRSVSWYQQTPGQGLQFLFEYFSETQRNKGNFPGRFSGRQFSNSRSEMNVSTLELGDSALYLCASGGGGPTDTQYFGPGTRLTVL.

The table lists this clonotype with many counts. The chain joins TRBV18 to TRBJ1-5; the D is unclear. V was pared by 1 base and J by 5 bases, with 6 bases between. This CDR3 is built from 13 residues. CDR1 and CDR2 (germline): KGHSH, LQKENI. The chain's CDR3 is CASSPQDDQPQHF. The CDR3 DNA reads as TGTGCCAGCTCACCACAGGACGATCAGCCCCAGCATTTT.

This clonotype appeared many times. The chain is built from TRBV12-3 or TRBV12-4 and TRBJ1-4; perhaps TRBD1 as D (6 bases). There are 14 residues in the CDR3. The V end lost 5 bases, the J end lost 8 bases, and 15 bases lay between the germline ends. CDR3 loop: CASSQTGISEKLFF. CDR3 coding DNA: TGTGCCAGCAGTCAGACAGGCATTTCAGAAAAACTGTTTTTT.

The V gene is TRBV6-1, the J gene TRBJ1-5; the D is unclear. Germline CDR1 reads MNHNS; CDR2 reads SASEGT. CDR3 length: 13 residues. V was clipped by 6 bases and J by 7 bases, with 13 bases between them. CDR3 in amino acids: CASRLDTGQPQHF. The CDR3, as DNA: TGTGCCAGCAGATTGGATACTGGCCAGCCCCAGCATTTT.

This clonotype was seen repeatedly, ten times or more. The chain carries TRBV6-1 and TRBJ1-2; the match to TRBD1 covers 8 bases. Germline V CDR1 and CDR2: MNHNS, SASEGT. Trimming cost V 8 bases and J 2 bases; bases outside gene matches: 4. The CDR3 loop spans 13 amino acids. The CDR3 DNA reads as TGTGCCAGCGGGAGGACAGGGAACTATGGCTACACCTTC. It specifies CASGRTGNYGYTF.

About this clonotype itself: The junction differs from germline at one of its ends, possibly a read error. V usage is TRBV10-3 and J usage is TRBJ1-1, with TRBD1 identical over 7 bases. The CDR3 contains 14 residues. The germline V gene has CDR1 ENHRY and CDR2 SYGVKD. Here the CDR3 reads CAISVTGANAEAFF. The CDR3 DNA is TGTGCCATCAGTGTAACAGGGGCGAACGCTGAAGCTTTCTTT.

There are many counts of this clonotype. The rearrangement links TRBV20-1 to TRBJ2-7, with 8 bases identical to TRBD1. V shed 6 bases, J shed 2 bases, and the junction held 9 bases outside the gene matches. From germline, CDR1 is DFQATT and CDR2 SNEGSKA (reference sequence). This CDR3 has 14 amino acids. CDR3 residues: CSARTGTGAYEQYF. The CDR3 nucleotides are TGCAGTGCCCGAACCGGGACAGGAGCCTACGAGCAGTACTTC.

Many counts were recorded for this clonotype. V and J are TRBV13 and TRBJ2-5; unclear D gene. The V end was cut by 4 bases, the J end by 3 bases, with 9 bases between. The germline gives CDR1 PRHDT, CDR2 FYEKMQ (reference sequence). This CDR3 region has 13 residues. In nucleotides, the CDR3 is TGTGCCAGCAGCTCCGTACAAAAAGAGACCCAGTACTTC. Amino acids: CASSSVQKETQYF.

The rearrangement joins TRBV28 to TRBJ2-3; TRBD2 matches at 14 bases. CDR3 size: 18 residues. V was pared by 5 bases and J by 3 bases, with 10 bases of the junction left unmatched. The germline gives CDR1 MDHEN, CDR2 SYDVKM. CDR3 bases: TGTGCCAGCAGTCCCCCGGGACTAGCGGGAGTCGGGACAGATACGCAGTATTTT. It yields the protein CASSPPGLAGVGTDTQYF.

This chain connects TRBV6-2 or TRBV6-3 to TRBJ2-1, with 9 bases identical to TRBD2. Per the germline V gene, CDR1 is MNHEY and CDR2 is SVGEGT. With 5 bases clipped from V and 4 bases from J, the junction kept 9 bases outside the gene matches. The CDR3 is made up of 16 amino acids. The CDR3 nucleotides are TGTGCCAGCAGTACCCGTCACCTAGCGGGGTACAATGAGCAGTTCTTC. It yields the protein CASSTRHLAGYNEQFF.

This clonotype was counted a few times. V gene TRBV28 combines with J gene TRBJ2-4; 8 nucleotides align to TRBD1. Germline V gene lookup returns CDR1 MDHEN and CDR2 SYDVKM. The CDR3 runs to 14 residues. V lost 5 bases, J lost 1 base, and 1 base stayed unmatched. CDR3 sequence (DNA): TGTGCCAGCAGTCGACAGGGGGCCAAAAACATTCAGTACTTC. It is translated as CASSRQGAKNIQYF.